The source of this TCR beta chain is a study of shared clonotypes between healthy human individuals. The study, taken as a whole, reports: Large sequencing depth failed to make sorted-subset sequencing complete, rarefaction showed.

Assay: immunoSEQ multiplex PCR; the TCRdb copy retains only in-frame clones and omits some. The repertoire holds about 230,000 clones, with 65% to 70% as singletons. About this clone itself: What it binds is unknown.

The sequencing sample was made of memory CD4+ T cells sorted from blood. As to subset: CD45RA-negative fraction. This clonotype was obtained from a man aged 30 to 39 in good health.

The CDR3 DNA sequence: TGTGCCAGCAGCTCCGACAGGGAGTCCAAAAACATTCAGTACTTC. Its translation is CASSSDRESKNIQYF. The chain uses TRBV5-6 and TRBJ2-4, with 7 bases lining up with TRBD1. The CDR3 is 15 residues long. Germline loops: CDR1 SGHDT, CDR2 YYEEEE. After removal of 3 bases from V and 2 bases from J, the junction contained 5 bases not matched to a gene.